The rows below give T cell receptor beta chains drawn from one sample of a study of blood T cells in healthy people across ages. Using its own MiXCR run on the 5' RACE reads, TCRdb lists one record per CDR3 protein. This table has roughly 2 million distinct CDR3 sequences, less than 50% appearing once. Sequenced sample: blood. These receptors all stem from a middle-aged woman in good health. Both conserved end residues are part of each CDR3. A D gene is named only where the DNA matches it firmly. Clone size is not always given. Where it is, it says once, few, many or a class for expanded clones.

TRBJ2-1	TRBV5-4	TRBD2	-	TGTGCCAGCAGCTTTGGCATAGCGGGTGAGCAGTTCTTC	CASSFGIAGEQFF
TRBJ1-2	TRBV3-1	-	few	TGTGCCAGCAGCCACGAGGGAGCCTATGGCTACACCTTC	CASSHEGAYGYTF
TRBJ2-3	TRBV20-1	-	-	TGCAGTGCCGTTTCGACCAGCACAGATACGCAGTATTTT	CSAVSTSTDTQYF
TRBJ1-2	TRBV29-1	TRBD1	-	TGCAGCGGTGAGGGGGCCGACTATGGCTACACCTTC	CSGEGADYGYTF
TRBJ1-5	TRBV15	TRBD1	-	TGTGCCACCAGTCGACGACAGGGTGTCGATCAGCCCCAGCATTTT	CATSRRQGVDQPQHF
TRBJ2-7	TRBV6-7	-	-	TGTGCCAGCAGGCCGCGGGACAGTTCCTACGAGCAGTACTTC	CASRPRDSSYEQYF
TRBJ2-7	TRBV11-2	-	many	TGTGCCAGCAGCAAGGGACGGAACTATTACGAGCAGTACTTC	CASSKGRNYYEQYF
TRBJ1-5	TRBV20-1	-	-	TGCAGTGCTCGGGTATTCTCAGAGGGCCAGCCCCAGCATTTT	CSARVFSEGQPQHF
TRBJ2-1	TRBV4-3	-	few	TGCGCCAGCAGCCAAGGTGGAGCGGATTACTCCTACAATGAGCAGTTCTTC	CASSQGGADYSYNEQFF
TRBJ1-1	TRBV20-1	-	-	TGCAGTGCCCCCGGAGACAAGGACACTGAAGCTTTCTTT	CSAPGDKDTEAFF